The following is a TCR beta chain sequence with its context. Its antigen remains unidentified. No qualities accompany the bases; no much larger clone lies one base away. What the time point label conveys for this sample: cycle 1 day 1 (C1D1), immediately before nivolumab initiation. Every trial patient had relapsed following autologous stem cell transplantation, and prior brentuximab vedotin exposure was what differed among cohorts A, B and C. The trial cohort included 56 patients with relapsed/refractory classical Hodgkin lymphoma, and each patient had a best overall response of complete response, partial response or progressive disease. In the multi-cohort phase II CheckMate 205 trial, trial patients received single-agent nivolumab. Best overall response was determined by an independent review committee according to the 2007 International Working Group response criteria. PBMCs from the trial were collected at three points: immediately before nivolumab initiation (C1D1), and during therapy at cycle 2 day 1 and cycle 4 day 1. Peripheral blood was collected in 8 mL Vacutainer Cell Preparation Tubes, from which PBMCs were isolated by centrifugation and then cryopreserved.

The source of the sample is a study of PD-1 blockade in classical Hodgkin lymphoma (dated by TCRdb to the early 2020s). About the full investigation: Nivolumab dosing was 3 mg/kg intravenously every 2 weeks, continuing until either disease progression or unacceptable toxicity. To define a peripheral blood immune signature of response to PD-1 blockade in classical Hodgkin lymphoma, the study combined TCR beta sequencing with CyTOF.

Genomic DNA was extracted with the Qiagen DNeasy kit from unsorted PBMCs and from negatively selected CD4+ and CD8+ fractions. Amplification of TCR beta CDR3 regions was done by immunoSEQ multiplex PCR with primers that anneal to V and J segments. Amplification bias was minimized using a synthetic immune receptor repertoire, and residual bias was removed computationally after sequencing. The published analysis was carried out like this. Custom Python scripts were used to quantify repertoire diversity as the Shannon entropy index. Unsorted, CD4+ and CD8+ repertoires were examined separately, except in combined analyses, for which CD4+ and CD8+ sequences were merged in silico. A clone was considered expanded if an increase in frequency of at least 2-fold after treatment relative to C1D1 was found, and a pseudocount of 0.5 was applied to clones undetected at baseline. Clones with 0 or 1 copy at C1D1 were classified as singleton clones, and clones with 2 or more copies were classified as non-singleton clones. Clones expanded in unsorted samples were annotated as CD4+, CD8+ or unknown by matching protein sequences in sorted samples from the same patient. Diversity changes from C1D1 to C4D1 were tested in paired samples using Wilcoxon tests. TCRdb obtained this table from immuneACCESS and retained in-frame rearrangements with V and J assigned. These tables miss some clones; where compared with another copy, unresolved V genes account for less than half of the shortfall, and the remainder is unexplained. V and J calls and clone size are those listed in that table; D and trimming were worked out from the DNA. The sample has some 93,000 clones on record, roughly 89% of them singletons. The ten largest make up roughly 2.8% of the sample.

General findings and caveats noted by the study authors: Baseline TCR diversity was reported as lower in newly diagnosed patients than in healthy donors, and lower still in relapsed/refractory patients. By C4D1, a significant rise was seen in CD4+ TCR diversity but not in CD8+ TCR diversity (p=0.0027 vs p=0.16), and the rise was most apparent among complete responders (p=0.02). Only a single clinical trial cohort was studied, and what caused the repertoire differences, possibly disease activity or prior therapy, remained undefined. Trial patients with a complete response had baseline diversity similar to that of newly diagnosed patients, while partial responders and progressors had significantly lower diversity. Patients starting nivolumab less than 1 year after ASCT had lower diversity and were excluded from later analyses to avoid confounding by immune reconstitution.

The CDR3, cysteine through phenylalanine, is 15 amino acids long. Kept here is only the CDR3 DNA, which spans 45 bases and is read in frame from base 1. The V end loses 5 bases and the J end loses 5 bases, and a stretch of 18 bases separates them. The CDR1 and CDR2 encoded by the germline V gene are MNHEY and SVGAGI. The sample was peripheral blood mononuclear cells (PBMCs), taken at baseline. The chain is encoded by TRBV6-5 joined to TRBJ2-5; the D gene is perhaps TRBD2, from 5 matching bases. This sequence was found in a human donor with classical Hodgkin lymphoma. DNA sequence: TGTGCCAGCAGTACCCCCCAGCAAGGCGGGGAGACCCAGTACTTC. This codes for CASSTPQQGGETQYF.